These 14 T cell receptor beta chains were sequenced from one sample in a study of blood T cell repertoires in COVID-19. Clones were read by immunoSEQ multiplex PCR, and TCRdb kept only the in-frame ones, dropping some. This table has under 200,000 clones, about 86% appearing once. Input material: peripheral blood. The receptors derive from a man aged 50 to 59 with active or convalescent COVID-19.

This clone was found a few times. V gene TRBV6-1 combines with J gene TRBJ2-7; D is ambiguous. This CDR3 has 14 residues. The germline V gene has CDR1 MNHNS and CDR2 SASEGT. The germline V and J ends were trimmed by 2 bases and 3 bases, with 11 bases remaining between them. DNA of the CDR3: TGTGCCAGCAGTGAATTCTCCAACTACTACGAGCAGTACTTC. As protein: CASSEFSNYYEQYF.

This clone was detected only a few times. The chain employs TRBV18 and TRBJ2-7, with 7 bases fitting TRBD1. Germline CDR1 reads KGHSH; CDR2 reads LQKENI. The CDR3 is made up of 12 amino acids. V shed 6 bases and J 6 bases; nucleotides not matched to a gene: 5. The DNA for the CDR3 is TGTGCCAGCTCCCCCGGGACAGTCGAGCAGTACTTC. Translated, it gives CASSPGTVEQYF.

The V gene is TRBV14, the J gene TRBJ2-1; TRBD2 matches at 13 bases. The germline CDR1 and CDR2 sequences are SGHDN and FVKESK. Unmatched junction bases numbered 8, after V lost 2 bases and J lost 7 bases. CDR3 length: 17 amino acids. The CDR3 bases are TGTGCCAGCAGCCAACCGTTACTAGCGGGAGGGCCTAATGAGCAGTTCTTC. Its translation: CASSQPLLAGGPNEQFF. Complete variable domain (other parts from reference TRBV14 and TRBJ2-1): EAGVTQFPSHSVIEKGQTVTLRCDPISGHDNLYWYRRVMGKEIKFLLHFVKESKQDESGMPNNRFLAERTGGTYSTLKVQPAELEDSGVYFCASSQPLLAGGPNEQFFGPGTRLTVL.

The CDR3 DNA reads TGTGCCACCAGTGATTTAGACGGGAATCAGCCCCAGCATTTT. Amino acids: CATSDLDGNQPQHF. The chain uses TRBV24-1 and TRBJ1-5; D is undetermined. There are 14 residues in the CDR3. Germline assignment: CDR1 KGHDR and CDR2 SFDVKD. With 1 base removed from V and 4 bases from J, the gap between germline ends came to 7 bases.

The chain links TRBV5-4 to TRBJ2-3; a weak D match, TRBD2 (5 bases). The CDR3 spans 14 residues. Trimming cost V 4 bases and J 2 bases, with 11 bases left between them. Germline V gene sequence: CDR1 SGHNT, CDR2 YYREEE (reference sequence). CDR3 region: CASSPGGFTDTQYF. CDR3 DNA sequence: TGTGCCAGCAGCCCCGGCGGGTTCACAGATACGCAGTATTTT.

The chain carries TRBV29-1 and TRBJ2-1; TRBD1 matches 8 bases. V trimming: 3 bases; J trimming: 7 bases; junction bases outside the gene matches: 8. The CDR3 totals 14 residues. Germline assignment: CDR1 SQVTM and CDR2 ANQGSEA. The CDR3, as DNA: TGCAGCGTTGACGGGCAGGGGGCGAGGAATGAGCAGTTCTTC. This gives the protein CSVDGQGARNEQFF.

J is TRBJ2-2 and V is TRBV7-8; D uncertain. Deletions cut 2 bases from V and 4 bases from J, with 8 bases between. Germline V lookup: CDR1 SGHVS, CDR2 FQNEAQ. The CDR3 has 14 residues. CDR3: CASSLRLGTGELFF. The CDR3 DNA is TGTGCCAGCAGCTTACGACTGGGCACCGGGGAGCTGTTTTTT.

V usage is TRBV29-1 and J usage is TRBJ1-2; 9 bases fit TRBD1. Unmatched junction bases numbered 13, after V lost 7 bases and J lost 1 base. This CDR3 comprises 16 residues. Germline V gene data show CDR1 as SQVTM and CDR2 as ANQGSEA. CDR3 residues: CSAGAGQGLGNYGYTF. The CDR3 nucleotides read TGCAGCGCCGGGGCAGGACAGGGGTTGGGTAACTATGGCTACACCTTC.

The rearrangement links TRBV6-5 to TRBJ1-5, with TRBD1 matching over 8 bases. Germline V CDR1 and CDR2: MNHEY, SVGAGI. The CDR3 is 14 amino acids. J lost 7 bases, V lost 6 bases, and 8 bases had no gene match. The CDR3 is CASRADREGQPQHF. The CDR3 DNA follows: TGTGCCAGCAGAGCGGACAGGGAGGGACAGCCCCAGCATTTT.

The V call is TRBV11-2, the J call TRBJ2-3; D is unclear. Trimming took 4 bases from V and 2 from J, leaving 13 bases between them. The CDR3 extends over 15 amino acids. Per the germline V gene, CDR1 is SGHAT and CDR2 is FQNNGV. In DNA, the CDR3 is TGTGCCAGCAGCTCTCCGGGTGTCCCCACAGATACGCAGTATTTT. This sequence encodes CASSSPGVPTDTQYF.

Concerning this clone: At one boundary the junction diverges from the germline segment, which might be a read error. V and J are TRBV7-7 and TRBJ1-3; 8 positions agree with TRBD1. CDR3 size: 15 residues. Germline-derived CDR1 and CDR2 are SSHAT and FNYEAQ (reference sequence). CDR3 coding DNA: TGTGCTAGCAGCCGTGGGACAGGAGCTGGAAACACCATATATTTT. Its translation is CASSRGTGAGNTIYF.

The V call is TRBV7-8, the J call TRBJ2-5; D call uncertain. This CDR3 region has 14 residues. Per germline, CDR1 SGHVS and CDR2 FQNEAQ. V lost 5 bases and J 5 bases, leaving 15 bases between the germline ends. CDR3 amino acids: CASSILAVQETQYF. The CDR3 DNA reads TGTGCCAGCAGCATCCTGGCCGTTCAGGAGACCCAGTACTTC.

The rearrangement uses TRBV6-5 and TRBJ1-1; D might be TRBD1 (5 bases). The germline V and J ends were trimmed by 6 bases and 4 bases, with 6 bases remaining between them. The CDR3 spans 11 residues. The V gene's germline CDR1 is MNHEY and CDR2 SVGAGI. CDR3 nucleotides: TGTGCCAGCAGAGACAGCACTGAAGCTTTCTTT. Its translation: CASRDSTEAFF.

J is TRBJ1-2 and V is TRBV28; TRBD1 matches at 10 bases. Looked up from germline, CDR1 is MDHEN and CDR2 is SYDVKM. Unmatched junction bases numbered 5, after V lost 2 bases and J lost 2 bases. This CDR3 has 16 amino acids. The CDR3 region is CASSLTGTGANYGYTF. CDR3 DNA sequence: TGTGCCAGCAGTTTAACGGGGACAGGGGCGAACTATGGCTACACCTTC.